Sequencing of this T cell receptor beta chain was carried out in a study of blood T cell repertoires in COVID-19. This clone was observed a few times. The CDR3 is 13 amino acids. Trimming pared 3 bases from V and 10 bases from J, leaving 15 bases between. TCRdb keeps only in-frame clones here, not all; method: immunoSEQ multiplex PCR. The repertoire holds around 200,000 clones, about 87% seen once, with about 3% in the top ten. What was sequenced was peripheral blood. The sequence derives from a middle-aged man with active or convalescent COVID-19. The chain recombines TRBV12-3 or TRBV12-4 with TRBJ1-2; D ambiguous. DNA of the CDR3: TGTGCCAGCAGTTTTCTACAGCAGAATGACTACACCTTC. This gives the protein CASSFLQQNDYTF.